At least ten counts were recorded for the clone carrying this T cell receptor beta chain. Germline-derived CDR1 and CDR2 are ENHRY and SYGVKD. V gave up 6 bases and J gave up 6 bases; unmatched junction bases: 8. CDR3 length: 14 residues. This record belongs to a study of CD8+CD57+ T cells in acquired aplastic anemia. Patients picked for sequencing had shown CD8+CD57+ cell expansion detected by flow cytometry. Using genomic DNA as the template, TCR beta VDJ and CDR3 profiling was carried out. One entry per CDR3 protein, called by TCRdb with MiXCR from the reads. This sample yields 190,000 or so distinct CDR3 sequences, of which approximately 48% are seen a single time; 1.8% belongs to the top ten.

This TCR was recovered from a human donor with aplastic anemia. The specimen sequenced was sorted CD4+, CD8+, or CD8+CD57+ T cells (not recorded which) from PBMCs. The rearrangement links TRBV10-3 to TRBJ1-1, with 9 nucleotides matching TRBD1. This CDR3 reads CAISPGTGLSEAFF. Here the CDR3 DNA reads TGTGCCATCAGCCCCGGGACAGGGCTGTCTGAAGCTTTCTTT.